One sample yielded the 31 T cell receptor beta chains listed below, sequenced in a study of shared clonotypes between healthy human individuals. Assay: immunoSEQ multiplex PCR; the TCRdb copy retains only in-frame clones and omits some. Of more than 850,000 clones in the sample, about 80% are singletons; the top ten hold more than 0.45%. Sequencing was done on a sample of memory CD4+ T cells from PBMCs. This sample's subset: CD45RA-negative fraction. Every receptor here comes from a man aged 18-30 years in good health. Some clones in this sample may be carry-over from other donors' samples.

The DNA of the CDR3 is TGTGCCAGCAGCGGCCGGGGCCCTCGTACCTACAATGAGCAGTTCTTC. Its protein is CASSGRGPRTYNEQFF. This rearrangement joins TRBV5-8 to TRBJ2-1, with D perhaps given as TRBD1 or TRBD2 (5 bases each). With 4 bases removed from V and 2 bases from J, the gap between germline ends came to 16 bases. Germline CDR1 is SGHTS and CDR2 is YDEGEE. The CDR3 is 16 residues long. The variable domain in full, with the rest retrieved from reference TRBV5-8 and TRBJ2-1, is EAGVTQSPTHLIKTRGQQATLRCSPISGHTSVYWYQQALGLGLQFLLWYDEGEERNRGNFPPRFSGRQFPNYSSELNVNALELEDSALYLCASSGRGPRTYNEQFFGPGTRLTVL.

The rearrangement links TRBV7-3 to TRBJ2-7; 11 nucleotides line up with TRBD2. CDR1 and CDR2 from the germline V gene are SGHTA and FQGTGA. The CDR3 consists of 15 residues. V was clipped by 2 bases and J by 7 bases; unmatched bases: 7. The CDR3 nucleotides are TGTGCCAGCAGCTTACTAGCGGGAGGCGACGGAGAGCAGTACTTC. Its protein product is CASSLLAGGDGEQYF.

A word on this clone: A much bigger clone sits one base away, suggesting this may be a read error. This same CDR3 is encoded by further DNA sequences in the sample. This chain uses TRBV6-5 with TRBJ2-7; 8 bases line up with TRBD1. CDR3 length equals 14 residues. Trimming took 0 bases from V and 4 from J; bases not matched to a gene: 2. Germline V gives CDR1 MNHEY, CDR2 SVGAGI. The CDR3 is CASSYSRGQYEQYF. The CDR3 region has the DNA TGTGCCAGCAGTTACTCCAGGGGGCAGTACGAGCAGTACTTC.

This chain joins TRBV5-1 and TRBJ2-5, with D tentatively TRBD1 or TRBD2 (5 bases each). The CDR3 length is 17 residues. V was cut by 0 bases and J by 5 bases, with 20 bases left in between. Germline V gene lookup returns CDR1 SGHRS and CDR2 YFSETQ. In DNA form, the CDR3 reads TGCGCCAGCAGCTTGGCCTGGGGACGCGCGCGAGCGGAGACCCAGTACTTC. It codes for CASSLAWGRARAETQYF. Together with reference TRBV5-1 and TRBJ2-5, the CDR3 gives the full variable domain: KAGVTQTPRYLIKTRGQQVTLSCSPISGHRSVSWYQQTPGQGLQFLFEYFSETQRNKGNFPGRFSGRQFSNSRSEMNVSTLELGDSALYLCASSLAWGRARAETQYFGPGTRLLVL.

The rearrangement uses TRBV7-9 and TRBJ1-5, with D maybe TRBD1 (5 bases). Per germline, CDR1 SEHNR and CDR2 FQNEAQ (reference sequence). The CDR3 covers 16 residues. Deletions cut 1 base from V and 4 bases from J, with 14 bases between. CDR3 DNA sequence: TGTGCCAGCAGCTTAGGCGCCGGGGGTAGGAATCAGCCCCAGCATTTT. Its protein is CASSLGAGGRNQPQHF.

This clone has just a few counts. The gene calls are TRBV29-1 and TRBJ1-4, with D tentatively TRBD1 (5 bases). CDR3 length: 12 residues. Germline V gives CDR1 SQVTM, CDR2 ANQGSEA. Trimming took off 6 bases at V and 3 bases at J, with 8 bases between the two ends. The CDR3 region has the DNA TGCAGCGTCTTGACAGCTAATGAAAAACTGTTTTTT. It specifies CSVLTANEKLFF.

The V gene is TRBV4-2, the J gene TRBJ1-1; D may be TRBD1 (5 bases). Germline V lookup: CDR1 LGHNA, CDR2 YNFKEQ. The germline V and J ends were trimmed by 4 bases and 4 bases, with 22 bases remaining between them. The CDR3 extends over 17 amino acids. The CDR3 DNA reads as TGTGCCAGCAGCCGGGCCGGGGGTCGTGGGGTAGGCACTGAAGCTTTCTTT. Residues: CASSRAGGRGVGTEAFF.

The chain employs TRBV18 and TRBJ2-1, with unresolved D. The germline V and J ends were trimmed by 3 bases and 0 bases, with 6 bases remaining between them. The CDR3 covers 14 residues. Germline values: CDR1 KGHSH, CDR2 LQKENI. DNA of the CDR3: TGTGCCAGCTCACCTCGCCACTCCTACAATGAGCAGTTCTTC. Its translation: CASSPRHSYNEQFF. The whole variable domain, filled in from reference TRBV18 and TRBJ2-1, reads NAGVMQNPRHLVRRRGQEARLRCSPMKGHSHVYWYRQLPEEGLKFMVYLQKENIIDESGMPKERFSAEFPKEGPSILRIQQVVRGDSAAYFCASSPRHSYNEQFFGPGTRLTVL.

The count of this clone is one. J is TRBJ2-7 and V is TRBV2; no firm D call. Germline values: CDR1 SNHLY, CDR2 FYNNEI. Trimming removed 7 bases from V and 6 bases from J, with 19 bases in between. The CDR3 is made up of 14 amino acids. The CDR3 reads CASMVGSSISEQYF. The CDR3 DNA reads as TGTGCCAGCATGGTCGGGTCCAGCATTAGCGAGCAGTACTTC.

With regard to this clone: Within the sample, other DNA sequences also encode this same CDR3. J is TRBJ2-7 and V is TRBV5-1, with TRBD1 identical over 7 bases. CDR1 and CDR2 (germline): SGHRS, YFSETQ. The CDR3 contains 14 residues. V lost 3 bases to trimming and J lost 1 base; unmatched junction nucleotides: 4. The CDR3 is CASSSGTESYEQYF. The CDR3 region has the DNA TGCGCCAGCAGCTCCGGGACAGAGTCCTACGAGCAGTACTTC.

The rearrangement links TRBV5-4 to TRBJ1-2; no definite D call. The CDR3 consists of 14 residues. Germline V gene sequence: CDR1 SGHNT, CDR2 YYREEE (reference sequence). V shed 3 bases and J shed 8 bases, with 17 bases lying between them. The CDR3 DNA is TGTGCCAGCAGCTCCAGGTTGCTCGGTTACGGCTACACCTTC. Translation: CASSSRLLGYGYTF.

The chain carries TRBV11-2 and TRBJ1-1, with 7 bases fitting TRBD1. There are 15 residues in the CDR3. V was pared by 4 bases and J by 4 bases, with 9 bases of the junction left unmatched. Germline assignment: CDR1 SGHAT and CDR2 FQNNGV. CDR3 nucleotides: TGTGCCAGCAGCTCCAACAGGGGAGAGGGCACTGAAGCTTTCTTT. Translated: CASSSNRGEGTEAFF.

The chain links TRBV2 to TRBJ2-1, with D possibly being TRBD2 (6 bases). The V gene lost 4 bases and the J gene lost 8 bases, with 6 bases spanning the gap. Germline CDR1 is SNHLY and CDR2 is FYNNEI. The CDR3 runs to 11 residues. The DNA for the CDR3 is TGTGCCAGCAGTGTAGCGGATGAGCAGTTCTTC. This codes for CASSVADEQFF. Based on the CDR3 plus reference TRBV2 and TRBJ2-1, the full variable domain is EPEVTQTPSHQVTQMGQEVILRCVPISNHLYFYWYRQILGQKVEFLVSFYNNEISEKSEIFDDQFSVERPDGSNFTLKIRSTKLEDSAMYFCASSVADEQFFGPGTRLTVL.

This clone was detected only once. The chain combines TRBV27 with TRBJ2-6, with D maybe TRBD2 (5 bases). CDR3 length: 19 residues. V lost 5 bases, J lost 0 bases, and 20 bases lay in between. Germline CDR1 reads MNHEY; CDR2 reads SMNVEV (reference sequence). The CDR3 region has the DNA TGTGCCAGCAGTCGTCGCAGAGGGCTTGGTAACTCTGGGGCCAACGTCCTGACTTTC. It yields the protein CASSRRRGLGNSGANVLTF.

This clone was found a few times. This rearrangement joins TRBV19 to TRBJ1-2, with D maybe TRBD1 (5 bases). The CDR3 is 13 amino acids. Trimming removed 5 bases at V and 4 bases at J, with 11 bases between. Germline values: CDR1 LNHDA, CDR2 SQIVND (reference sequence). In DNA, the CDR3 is TGTGCCAGTAGTGCCAGGGTGCTCTATGGCTACACCTTC. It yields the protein CASSARVLYGYTF. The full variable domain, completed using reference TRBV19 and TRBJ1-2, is DGGITQSPKYLFRKEGQNVTLSCEQNLNHDAMYWYRQDPGQGLRLIYYSQIVNDFQKGDIAEGYSVSREKKESFPLTVTSAQKNPTAFYLCASSARVLYGYTFGSGTRLTVV.

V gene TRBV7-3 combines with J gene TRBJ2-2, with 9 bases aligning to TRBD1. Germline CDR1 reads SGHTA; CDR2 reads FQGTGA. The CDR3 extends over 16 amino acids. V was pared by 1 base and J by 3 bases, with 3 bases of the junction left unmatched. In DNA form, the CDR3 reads TGTGCCAGCAGCTTAAGTGGGACAGGGTACACCGGGGAGCTGTTTTTT. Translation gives CASSLSGTGYTGELFF.

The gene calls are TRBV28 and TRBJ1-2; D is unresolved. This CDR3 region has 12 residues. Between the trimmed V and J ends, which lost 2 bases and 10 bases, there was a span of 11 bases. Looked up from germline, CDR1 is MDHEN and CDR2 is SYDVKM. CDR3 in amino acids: CASSLSSVVYTF. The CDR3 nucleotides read TGTGCCAGCAGTTTAAGTAGCGTTGTCTACACCTTC.

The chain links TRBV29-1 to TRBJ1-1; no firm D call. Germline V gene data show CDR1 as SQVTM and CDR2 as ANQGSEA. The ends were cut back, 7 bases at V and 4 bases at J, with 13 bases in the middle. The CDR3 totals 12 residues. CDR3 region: CSASDLGTEAFF. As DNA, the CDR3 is TGCAGCGCCTCGGACCTGGGCACTGAAGCTTTCTTT.

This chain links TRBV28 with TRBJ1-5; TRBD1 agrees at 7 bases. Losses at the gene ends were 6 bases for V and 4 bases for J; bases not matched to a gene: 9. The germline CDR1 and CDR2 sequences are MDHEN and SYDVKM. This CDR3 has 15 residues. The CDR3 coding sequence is TGTGCCAGCAGCCTCCGGACAGGTACTAATCAGCCCCAGCATTTT. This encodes CASSLRTGTNQPQHF. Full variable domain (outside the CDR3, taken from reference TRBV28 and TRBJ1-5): DVKVTQSSRYLVKRTGEKVFLECVQDMDHENMFWYRQDPGLGLRLIYFSYDVKMKEKGDIPEGYSVSREKKERFSLILESASTNQTSMYLCASSLRTGTNQPQHFGDGTRLSIL.

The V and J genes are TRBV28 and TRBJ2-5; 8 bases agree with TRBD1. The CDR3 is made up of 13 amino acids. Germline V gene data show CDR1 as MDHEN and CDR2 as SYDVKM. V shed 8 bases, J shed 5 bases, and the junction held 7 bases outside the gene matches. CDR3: CASDTTGAETQYF. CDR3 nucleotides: TGTGCCAGCGATACGACAGGGGCGGAGACCCAGTACTTC.

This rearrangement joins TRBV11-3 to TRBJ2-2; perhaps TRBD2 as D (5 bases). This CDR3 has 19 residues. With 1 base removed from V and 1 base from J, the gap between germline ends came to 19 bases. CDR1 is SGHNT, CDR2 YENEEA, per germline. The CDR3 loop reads CASSLGSGVEIRNTGELFF. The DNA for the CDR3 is TGTGCCAGCAGCTTAGGGAGCGGCGTCGAAATCCGGAACACCGGGGAGCTGTTTTTT.

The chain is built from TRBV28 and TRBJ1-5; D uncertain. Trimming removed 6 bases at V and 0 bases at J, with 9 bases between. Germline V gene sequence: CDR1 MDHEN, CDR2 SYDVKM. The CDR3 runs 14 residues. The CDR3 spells CASSGHRSNQPQHF. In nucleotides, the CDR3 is TGTGCCAGCAGCGGTCACCGTAGCAATCAGCCCCAGCATTTT.

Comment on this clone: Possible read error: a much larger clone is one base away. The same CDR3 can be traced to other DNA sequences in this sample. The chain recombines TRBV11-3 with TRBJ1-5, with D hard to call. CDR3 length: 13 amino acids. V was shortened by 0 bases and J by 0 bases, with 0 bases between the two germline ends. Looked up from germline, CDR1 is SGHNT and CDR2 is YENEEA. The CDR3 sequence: CASSLDSNQPQHF. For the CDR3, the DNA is TGTGCCAGCAGCTTAGATAGCAATCAGCCCCAGCATTTT.

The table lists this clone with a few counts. The CDR3 sequence: CASSPRGQGGAYEQYF. CDR3 bases: TGTGCCAGCTCACCAAGGGGGCAGGGAGGGGCCTACGAGCAGTACTTC. The gene calls are TRBV18 and TRBJ2-7, with D perhaps given as TRBD1 or TRBD2 (7 bases each). The CDR3 totals 16 residues. Trimming took 2 bases from V and 2 from J, leaving 16 bases between them. CDR1 is KGHSH, CDR2 LQKENI, per germline.

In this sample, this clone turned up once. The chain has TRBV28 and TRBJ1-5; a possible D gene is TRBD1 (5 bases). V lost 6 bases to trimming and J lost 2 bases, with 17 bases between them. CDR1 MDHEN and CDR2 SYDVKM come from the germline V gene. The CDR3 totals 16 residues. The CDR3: CASSIPVGRGNQPQHF. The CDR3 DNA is TGTGCCAGCAGCATACCCGTGGGGCGTGGCAATCAGCCCCAGCATTTT.

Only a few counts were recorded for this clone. The CDR3 DNA reads TGTGCCACCAGCAGAGATCCAGCGGGATCCACAGATACGCAGTATTTT. It encodes CATSRDPAGSTDTQYF. The rearrangement joins TRBV15 to TRBJ2-3; 7 positions match TRBD2. The CDR3 extends over 16 amino acids. Germline V gives CDR1 LNHNV, CDR2 YYDKDF (reference sequence). V lost 0 bases and J lost 2; bases outside the gene matches: 5.

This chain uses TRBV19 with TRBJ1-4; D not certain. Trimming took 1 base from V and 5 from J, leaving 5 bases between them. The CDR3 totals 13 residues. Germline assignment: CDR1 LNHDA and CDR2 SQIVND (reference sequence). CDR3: CASSIVSNEKLFF. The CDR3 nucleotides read TGTGCCAGTAGTATAGTATCGAATGAAAAACTGTTTTTT.

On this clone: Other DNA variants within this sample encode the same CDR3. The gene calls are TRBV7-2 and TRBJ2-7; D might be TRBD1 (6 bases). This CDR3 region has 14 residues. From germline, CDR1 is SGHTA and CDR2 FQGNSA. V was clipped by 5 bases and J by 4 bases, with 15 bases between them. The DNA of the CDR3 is TGTGCCAGCAGCCTCAGGGGACAAGGATACGAGCAGTACTTC. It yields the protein CASSLRGQGYEQYF.

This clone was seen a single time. Here the CDR3 reads CASSFVATGGNHYEQYF. The CDR3 nucleotides are TGCGCCAGCAGCTTTGTGGCTACAGGGGGCAATCACTACGAGCAGTACTTC. The chain couples TRBV5-1 to TRBJ2-7; TRBD1 agrees at 9 bases. Germline CDR1 reads SGHRS; CDR2 reads YFSETQ. The CDR3 has 17 amino acids. Trimming took 2 bases from V and 3 from J; bases not matched to a gene: 12.

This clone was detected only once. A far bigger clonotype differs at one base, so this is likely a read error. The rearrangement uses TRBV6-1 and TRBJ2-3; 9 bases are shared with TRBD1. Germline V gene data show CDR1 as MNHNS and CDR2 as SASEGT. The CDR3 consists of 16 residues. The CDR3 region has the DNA TGTGCCAGCAGTGAACGGACAGGGGATAGCACAGATGCGCAGTATTTT. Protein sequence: CASSERTGDSTDAQYF.

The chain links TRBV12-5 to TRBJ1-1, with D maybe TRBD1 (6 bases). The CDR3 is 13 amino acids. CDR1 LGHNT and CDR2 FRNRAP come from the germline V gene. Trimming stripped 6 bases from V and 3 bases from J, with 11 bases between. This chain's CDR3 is CASGPGGYTEAFF. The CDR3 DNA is TGTGCTAGTGGGCCCGGGGGCTACACTGAAGCTTTCTTT.